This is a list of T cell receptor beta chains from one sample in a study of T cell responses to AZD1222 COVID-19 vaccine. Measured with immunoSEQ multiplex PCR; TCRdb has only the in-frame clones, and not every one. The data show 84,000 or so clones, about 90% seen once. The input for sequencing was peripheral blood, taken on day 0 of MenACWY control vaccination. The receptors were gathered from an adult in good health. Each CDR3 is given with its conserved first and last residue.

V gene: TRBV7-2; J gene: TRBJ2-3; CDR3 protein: CASSPGRLDTQYF
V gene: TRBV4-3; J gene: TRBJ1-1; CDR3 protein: CASSQVQAGEAFF
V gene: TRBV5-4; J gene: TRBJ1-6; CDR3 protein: CASSLTGGGIPGSPLHF
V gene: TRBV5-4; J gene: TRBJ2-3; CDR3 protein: CASSSSTDTQYF
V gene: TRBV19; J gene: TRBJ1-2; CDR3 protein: CASSPLGESLYYTF
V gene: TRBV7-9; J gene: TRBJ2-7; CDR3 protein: CASSFGTGYSYEQYF
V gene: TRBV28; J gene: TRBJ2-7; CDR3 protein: CASRETGYEQYF
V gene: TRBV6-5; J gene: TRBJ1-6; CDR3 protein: CASSRGADSPLHF
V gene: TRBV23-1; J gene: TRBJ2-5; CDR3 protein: CASKHLGGQGSETQYF
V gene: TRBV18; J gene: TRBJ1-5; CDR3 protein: CASSPVGPGGNQPQHF
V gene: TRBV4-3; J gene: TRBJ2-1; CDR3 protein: CASSQDGGLASSSYNEQFF
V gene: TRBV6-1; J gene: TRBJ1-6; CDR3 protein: CASSGPTTAYNSPLHF
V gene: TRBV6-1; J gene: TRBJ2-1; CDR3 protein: CASSETGQGSNEQFF
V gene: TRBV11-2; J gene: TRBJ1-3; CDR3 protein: CASSRISGNGNTIYF
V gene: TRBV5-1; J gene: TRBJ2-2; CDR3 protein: CASSKDRLANTGELFF
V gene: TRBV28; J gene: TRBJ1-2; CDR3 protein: CASVVEDGYTF
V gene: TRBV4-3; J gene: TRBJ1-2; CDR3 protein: CASSQERGRGYGYTF
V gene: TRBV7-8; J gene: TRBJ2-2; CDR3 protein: CASSIASPPGELFF
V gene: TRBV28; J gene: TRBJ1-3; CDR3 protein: CASSLSGRSSGNTIYF
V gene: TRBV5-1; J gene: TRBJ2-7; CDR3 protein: CASSLFSGSSYEQYF
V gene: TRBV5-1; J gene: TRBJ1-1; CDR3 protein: CASSRGYRALEAFF
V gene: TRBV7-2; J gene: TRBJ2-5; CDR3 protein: CASSFRDRGGETQYF
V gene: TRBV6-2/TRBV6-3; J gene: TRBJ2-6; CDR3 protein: CASSPRPSAGANVLTF
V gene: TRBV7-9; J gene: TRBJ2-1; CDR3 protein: CASSWTSGSNEQFF
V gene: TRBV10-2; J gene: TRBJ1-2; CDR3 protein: CASSQISTDGYTF
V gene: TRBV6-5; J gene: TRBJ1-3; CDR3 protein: CASTSQGRSGNTIYF
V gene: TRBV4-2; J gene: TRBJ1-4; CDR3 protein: CASSPTEWGGTNEKLFF
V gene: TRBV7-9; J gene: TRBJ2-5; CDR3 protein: CASSLRRETQYF
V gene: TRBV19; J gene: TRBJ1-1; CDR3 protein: CASNQQGENTEAFF
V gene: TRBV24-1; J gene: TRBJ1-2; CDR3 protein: CATSDGTQHGYTF
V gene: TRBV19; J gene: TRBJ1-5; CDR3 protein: CASGQGGQPQHF
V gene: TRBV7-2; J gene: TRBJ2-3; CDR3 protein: CASSYRATDTQYF
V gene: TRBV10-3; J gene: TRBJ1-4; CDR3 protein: CAISGQGIDEKLFF
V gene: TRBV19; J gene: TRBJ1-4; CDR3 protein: CASSGRDYEKLFF
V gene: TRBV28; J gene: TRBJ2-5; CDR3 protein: CASVGGGAQETQYF
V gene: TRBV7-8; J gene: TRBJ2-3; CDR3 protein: CASSSIQGRRDTQYF
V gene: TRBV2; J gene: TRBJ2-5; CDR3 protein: CASSEGPSQETQYF
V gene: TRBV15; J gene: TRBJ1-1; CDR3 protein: CATSRDRDGGSEAFF
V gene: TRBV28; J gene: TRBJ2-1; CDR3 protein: CASSSLGTYNEQFF